This T cell receptor beta chain is drawn from a study of shared clonotypes between healthy human individuals. The overall study: The study used three CD4 naive, three CD4 memory, two CD8 naive and one CD8 memory plate per donor. Findings of the study overall: Estimated clonotype richness was generally higher in naive than memory subsets.

A note on this clone: Its matching antigen is unknown.

V lost 4 bases and J 6 bases, leaving 9 bases between the germline ends. The germline CDR1 and CDR2 sequences are MNHEY and SVGAGI. This CDR3 is 12 amino acids long. At deep level, the assay was performed. Libraries were prepared by immunoSEQ multiplex PCR; TCRdb keeps only in-frame clonotypes and omits some of them. The data show around 1.6 million clones, with 95% to 99% seen just once and about 0.4% held by the top ten. The chain uses TRBV6-5 and TRBJ1-1; possible D gene TRBD1, 5 bases. Sample: naive CD4+ T cells sorted from blood. As for subset: CD45RA+ positively selected. The clonotype was recovered from a man aged 25-45 years in good health. CDR3 sequence: CASSSPGSEAFF. The CDR3 DNA is TGTGCCAGCAGTTCCCCAGGGTCTGAAGCTTTCTTT.